These T cell receptor beta chains were read from a single sample in a study of T cells in localized non-small cell lung cancer. Measured with immunoSEQ multiplex PCR; TCRdb has only the in-frame clones, and not every one. The data show 25,000 to 30,000 clones, with around 92% seen just once and about 4% held by the top ten. Sequencing used peripheral blood mononuclear cells, obtained before any cancer treatment. These receptors all stem from a woman between 40 and 69 years old with stage III lung adenocarcinoma. CDR3s include the opening cysteine and the closing phenylalanine or tryptophan.

cdr3_length,j_call,v_call,cdr3_aa
14,TRBJ2-7,TRBV9,CASSAGTGFYEQYF
15,TRBJ2-1,TRBV7-9,CASSLQGLTLDEQFF
14,TRBJ2-7,TRBV19,CASSIGDRWAEQYF
14,TRBJ1-1,TRBV9,CASSPEIGYTEAFF
14,TRBJ2-1,TRBV2,CASSIAGVYHEQFF
16,TRBJ1-2,TRBV6-6,CASSYPVTGFNYGYTF
11,TRBJ2-5,TRBV20-1,CSKTSIETQYF
15,TRBJ2-1,TRBV11-2,CASTGGAGGGNEQFF
16,TRBJ1-1,TRBV18,CASSPKGRTKNTEAFF
16,TRBJ1-2,TRBV7-6,CASSPPGAASLYGYTF
16,TRBJ2-3,TRBV5-5,CASSLEADTSTDTQYF
16,TRBJ2-3,TRBV10-3,CAIRDWTSGNPDTQYF
14,TRBJ2-6,TRBV29-1,CSARGDSGANVLTF
14,TRBJ1-1,TRBV2,CASNKDSMNTEAFF
14,TRBJ1-1,TRBV6-1,CASSEKGGRTEAFF
14,TRBJ1-2,TRBV5-1,CASSPGQGGYGYTF
13,TRBJ2-3,TRBV5-1,CASSQGHADTQYF
16,TRBJ1-4,TRBV4-2,CASSQNAKQGSGKLFF
14,TRBJ1-1,TRBV6-1,CASRVQGAETEAFF
15,TRBJ2-5,TRBV6-5,CASRAPGLAGGTQYF
15,TRBJ2-7,TRBV4-2,CASSSTGGAPYEQYF
15,TRBJ2-1,TRBV19,CASAPIQGTYNEQFF
14,TRBJ1-1,TRBV7-6,CASSSGLQGTEAFF
14,TRBJ2-5,TRBV30,CAWNRRDSEETQYF
14,TRBJ1-5,TRBV7-2,CASSLERGFKPQHF
15,TRBJ2-1,TRBV6-1,CASSEQGSVYNEQFF
21,TRBJ2-2,TRBV10-3,CAISESKRTRRHGANTGELFF
12,TRBJ2-1,TRBV11-3,CASSAGENEQFF
12,TRBJ1-1,TRBV18,CASPQENTEAFF
12,TRBJ2-1,TRBV2,CASRMTGTEQFF
14,TRBJ2-1,TRBV5-1,CASSFGIPHNEQFF
13,TRBJ2-1,TRBV5-1,CATSAGVYNEQFF
19,TRBJ2-5,TRBV7-9,CASSLVSRLAERFQETQYF
13,TRBJ1-1,TRBV5-4,CASSPGREIEAFF
15,TRBJ2-2,TRBV18,CASSHRQGRTGELFF
14,TRBJ2-1,TRBV11-3,CASSLGGRDSEQFF
13,TRBJ1-4,TRBV2,CASSPYTREKLFF
15,TRBJ2-1,TRBV5-1,CASSLVLAGPNEQFF
18,TRBJ2-6,TRBV18,CASLNMPVSPTGANVLTF
14,TRBJ2-7,TRBV6-5,CASSLLTTTYEQYF
16,TRBJ2-1,TRBV19,CASSPSGTDTHNEQFF
16,TRBJ2-3,TRBV6-5,CASSYWTSGSPDTQYF
13,TRBJ2-1,TRBV30,CASGQGFRGEQFF
13,TRBJ2-3,TRBV30,CAWTHRRADTQYF
13,TRBJ2-7,TRBV27,CASSSGPFYEQYF
14,TRBJ1-5,TRBV27,CASSRGQNNQPQHF
16,TRBJ2-1,TRBV21-1,CASSQEGRETANEQFF